This TCR beta chain was sequenced for a study of shared clonotypes between healthy human individuals. This clone was observed a single time. V lost 2 bases and J lost 5, with 15 bases in between. The germline CDR1 and CDR2 sequences are LNHDA and SQIVND (reference sequence). The CDR3 totals 15 residues. TCRdb's table, derived via immunoSEQ multiplex PCR, lists solely in-frame clones and lacks some. The sample includes roughly 2.4 million clones, approximately 96% of them seen just once. Sequences were obtained from naive CD4+ T cells sorted from blood. Subset here: CD45RA+ positively selected. The genes are TRBV19 and TRBJ2-5, with a possible D match to TRBD1 (6 bases). This clonotype originated in a man between 18 and 29 years old in good health. CDR3 in amino acids: CASSIWGTPPETQYF. The CDR3 DNA sequence: TGTGCCAGTAGTATATGGGGGACACCTCCCGAGACCCAGTACTTC.